These 19 T cell receptor beta chains came from one sample sequenced in a study of beta chain features in type 1 diabetes. Notes on the study in general: TCRB CDR3s were moderately but significantly shorter in Type 1 diabetes patients in all four CD4+ subsets.

Since all of the isolated RNA was reverse transcribed, expressed TCRB transcripts were what got sequenced. The assay was immunoSEQ multiplex PCR, and TCRdb's table has in-frame clones only and misses some. The profile shows 250,000 or so clones, roughly 20% of them singletons. No antigens are known for them. The sample taken for sequencing was naive CD4+ T cells from blood. These receptors were obtained from a woman aged 40 to 49 with type 1 diabetes.

This clone showed up just a few times. The chain employs TRBV29-1 and TRBJ2-7, with 9 bases lining up with TRBD1. The CDR3 is 12 residues long. Germline loops: CDR1 SQVTM, CDR2 ANQGSEA. V lost 7 bases, J lost 7 bases, and 8 bases stayed unmatched. The CDR3 DNA follows: TGCAGCGCTGCGGACAGGGGTATGGAGCAGTACTTC. It translates to CSAADRGMEQYF.

In its sample, this clone was seen a few times. This sequence joins TRBV5-1 and TRBJ2-5; weak D call: TRBD2 (7 bases). The CDR3 consists of 16 residues. V was shortened by 4 bases and J by 2 bases, with 18 bases between the two germline ends. From germline, CDR1 is SGHRS and CDR2 YFSETQ. As DNA, the CDR3 is TGCGCCAGCAGCATCGGGACGGCGGGGGCTCAAGAGACCCAGTACTTC. This encodes CASSIGTAGAQETQYF.

This clone has just a few counts. The V call is TRBV5-4, the J call TRBJ2-3; a possible D gene is TRBD1 (5 bases). V was clipped by 2 bases and J by 6 bases, with 19 bases between them. This CDR3 is 16 amino acids long. CDR1 SGHNT and CDR2 YYREEE come from the germline V gene (reference sequence). CDR3 sequence reads: CASSFKRRDSTDTQYF. For the CDR3, the DNA is TGTGCCAGCAGCTTCAAGCGCAGGGATTCGACTGATACGCAGTATTTT.

The genes are TRBV5-1 and TRBJ2-7; TRBD2 matches at 7 bases. The trim removed 0 bases at V and 1 base at J, leaving 7 bases unmatched. Germline V gene sequence: CDR1 SGHRS, CDR2 YFSETQ. The CDR3 is 16 residues long. The CDR3 region is CASSLAPSSGSYEQYF. In DNA, the CDR3 is TGCGCCAGCAGCTTGGCCCCGTCTAGCGGATCCTACGAGCAGTACTTC.

This chain links TRBV28 with TRBJ1-3; 7 bases are shared with TRBD1. The junction had 2 bases not matched to a gene; V was cut back by 6 bases and J by 3 bases. This CDR3 is 13 amino acids long. Germline assignment: CDR1 MDHEN and CDR2 SYDVKM. The CDR3 DNA follows: TGTGCCAGCAGACGGACAGGTGGAAACACCATATATTTT. It encodes CASRRTGGNTIYF.

This chain links TRBV30 with TRBJ2-7; 7 nucleotides match TRBD1. The germline V gene has CDR1 GTSNPN and CDR2 SVGIG (reference sequence). The CDR3 spans 13 residues. Trimming removed 5 bases from V and 3 bases from J; junction bases left unmatched: 7. The CDR3 sequence: CAWSTGALYEQYF. In DNA form, the CDR3 reads TGTGCCTGGTCAACAGGGGCCCTCTACGAGCAGTACTTC.

This clone was recorded a few times. This rearrangement joins TRBV11-2 to TRBJ1-3; D not certain. The CDR3 contains 14 residues. Germline V lookup: CDR1 SGHAT, CDR2 FQNNGV. The V end was cut by 0 bases, the J end by 0 bases, with 3 bases between. The CDR3 nucleotides are TGTGCCAGCAGCTTAGATCTCTCTGGAAACACCATATATTTT. Protein product: CASSLDLSGNTIYF.

This chain connects TRBV19 to TRBJ2-3; 12 bases map to TRBD2. The germline CDR1 and CDR2 sequences are LNHDA and SQIVND (reference sequence). CDR3 size: 13 residues. As DNA, the CDR3 is TGTGCTACGACTAGCGGGAGATGGGATACGCAGTATTTT. The encoded protein is CATTSGRWDTQYF.

This chain connects TRBV25-1 to TRBJ2-7; maybe TRBD1 (6 bases). Trimming cost V 5 bases and J 4 bases, with 12 bases left between them. Germline assignment: CDR1 MGHDK and CDR2 SYGVNS. The CDR3 extends over 13 amino acids. The CDR3 sequence is CASSHGTLYEQYF. For the CDR3, the DNA is TGTGCCAGCAGTCACGGGACACTTTACGAGCAGTACTTC.

This clone was observed a handful of times. The gene calls are TRBV5-1 and TRBJ2-1; 9 bases map to TRBD2. The CDR3 is 16 amino acids. V gave up 4 bases and J gave up 6 bases; unmatched junction bases: 11. In germline, CDR1 is SGHRS, CDR2 YFSETQ. This CDR3 reads CASSASSGTPPNEQFF. In nucleotides, the CDR3 is TGCGCCAGCAGCGCTTCTAGCGGGACCCCCCCCAATGAGCAGTTCTTC.

The rearrangement links TRBV5-1 to TRBJ2-2, with D maybe TRBD1 (6 bases). The CDR3 sequence is 15 residues long. Trimming left V 4 bases short and J 1 base short, with 11 bases between. The germline gives CDR1 SGHRS, CDR2 YFSETQ. The CDR3 here is CASSPGHLNTGELFF. In DNA form, the CDR3 reads TGCGCCAGCAGCCCGGGACATTTGAACACCGGGGAGCTGTTTTTT.

The rearrangement joins TRBV28 to TRBJ2-4; D is ambiguous. CDR1 is MDHEN, CDR2 SYDVKM, per germline. This CDR3 is built from 14 residues. Between the trimmed V and J ends, which lost 3 bases and 1 base, there was a span of 7 bases. This CDR3 is CASSFPQAKNIQYF. DNA for the CDR3: TGTGCCAGCAGTTTCCCCCAGGCCAAAAACATTCAGTACTTC.

This chain uses TRBV5-5 with TRBJ1-5; the D is unclear. In germline, CDR1 is SGHKS, CDR2 YYEKEE (reference sequence). The CDR3 is 14 amino acids. V was clipped by 0 bases and J by 1 base, with 5 bases between them. CDR3 sequence: CASSLAGSNQPQHF. CDR3 sequence (DNA): TGTGCCAGCAGCTTGGCGGGGAGCAATCAGCCCCAGCATTTT.

There are a few counts of this clone. DNA of the CDR3: TGCGCCAGCAGCCAAGTTATCCAGGGCGGCTACGAGCAGTACTTC. Translating it yields CASSQVIQGGYEQYF. The chain employs TRBV4-3 and TRBJ2-7; TRBD1 is a possible D gene (5 bases). The CDR3 length is 15 residues. Germline V gives CDR1 LGHNA, CDR2 YSLEER. V shed 1 base and J shed 3 bases, with 13 bases lying between them.

The CDR3 DNA follows: TGTGCCAGTAGTACCAGTACCGATGGCACAGATACGCAGTATTTT. Its translation is CASSTSTDGTDTQYF. This rearrangement joins TRBV19 to TRBJ2-3; D uncertain. From germline, CDR1 is LNHDA and CDR2 SQIVND (reference sequence). The CDR3 contains 15 residues. Deletions cut 4 bases from V and 1 base from J, with 12 bases between.

This chain joins TRBV2 and TRBJ2-2; D uncertain. Trimming removed 6 bases from V and 5 bases from J, with 10 bases in between. Germline loops: CDR1 SNHLY, CDR2 FYNNEI. The CDR3 loop spans 13 amino acids. The CDR3 DNA sequence: TGTGCCAGCAGGGGCCTTCAAACCGGGGAGCTGTTTTTT. It codes for CASRGLQTGELFF.

In its sample, this clone was seen a few times. The rearrangement joins TRBV29-1 to TRBJ2-5; 10 bases fit TRBD2. Germline V lookup: CDR1 SQVTM, CDR2 ANQGSEA. The CDR3 sequence is 14 residues long. The V gene end was trimmed by 6 bases and the J gene end by 5 bases; junction bases not matched to a gene: 9. The CDR3 loop reads CSVSSGSAAETQYF. CDR3 coding DNA: TGCAGCGTCTCTAGCGGGAGTGCAGCGGAGACCCAGTACTTC.

CDR3: CSVGGGQFTGELFF. The CDR3 DNA is TGCAGCGTTGGCGGGGGCCAATTCACCGGGGAGCTGTTTTTT. The gene calls are TRBV29-1 and TRBJ2-2; weak D call: TRBD2 (7 bases). The V gene lost 4 bases and the J gene lost 4 bases, with 13 bases spanning the gap. The CDR3 sequence is 14 residues long. Germline CDR1 is SQVTM and CDR2 is ANQGSEA.

The J gene is TRBJ2-7, the V gene TRBV28; D is unclear. This CDR3 has 13 residues. Germline CDR1 and CDR2: MDHEN and SYDVKM. The germline V and J ends were trimmed by 6 bases and 7 bases, with 16 bases remaining between them. In nucleotides, the CDR3 is TGTGCCAGCAGCTACCCCCCACTTGTGGAGCAGTACTTC. Encoded protein: CASSYPPLVEQYF.